Below are 2 T cell receptor beta chains sequenced from a single sample in a study of cytomegalovirus exposure and HLA in healthy donors. With 60 Vbeta and 13 Jbeta primers, the PCR was carried out. Generated by immunoSEQ multiplex PCR, the TCRdb table keeps only in-frame clones and is missing some. Of 170,000 or so clones in the sample, about four fifths are singletons; the top ten hold 1%. The specimen was PBMCs. Receptors originate from a woman between 45 and 65 years old in good health and CMV-seropositive.

The chain combines TRBV4-1 with TRBJ1-6; 7 bases match TRBD1. Germline CDR1 reads MGHRA; CDR2 reads YSYEKL. V lost 1 base to trimming and J lost 5 bases; unmatched junction nucleotides: 8. The CDR3 contains 17 residues. The CDR3: CASSQGTGPSDNSPLHF. The CDR3 DNA is TGCGCCAGCAGCCAAGGGACAGGCCCGTCAGATAATTCACCCCTCCACTTT.

The chain uses TRBV19 and TRBJ2-7; 11 bases match TRBD2. After removal of 1 base from V and 5 bases from J, the junction contained 7 bases not matched to a gene. The CDR3 extends over 16 amino acids. From germline, CDR1 is LNHDA and CDR2 SQIVND (reference sequence). CDR3 DNA: TGTGCCAGTAGTATAGGTACTAGCGGGAGACTCGACGAGCAGTACTTC. This translates into CASSIGTSGRLDEQYF.